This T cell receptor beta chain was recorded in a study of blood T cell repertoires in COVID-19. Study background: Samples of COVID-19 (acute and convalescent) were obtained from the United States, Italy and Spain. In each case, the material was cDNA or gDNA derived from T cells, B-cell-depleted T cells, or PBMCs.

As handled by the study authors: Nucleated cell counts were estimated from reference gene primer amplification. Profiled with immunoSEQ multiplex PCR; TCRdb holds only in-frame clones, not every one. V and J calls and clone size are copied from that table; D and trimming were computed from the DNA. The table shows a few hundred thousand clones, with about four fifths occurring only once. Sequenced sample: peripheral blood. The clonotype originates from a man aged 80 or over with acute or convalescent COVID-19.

CDR3 in amino acids: CASSYGAGTGQETQYF. DNA of the CDR3: TGTGCCAGCAGTTACGGGGCCGGAACAGGCCAAGAGACCCAGTACTTC. The chain links TRBV6-5 to TRBJ2-5, with D possibly matching TRBD1 (5 bases). Trimming stripped 2 bases from V and 1 base from J, with 14 bases between. CDR3 size: 16 residues. Per the germline V gene, CDR1 is MNHEY and CDR2 is SVGAGI.